This T cell receptor beta chain was documented in a study of cytomegalovirus exposure and HLA in healthy donors. Study observations and caveats: In a later analysis, V- and J-gene trimming of beta chains associated with a DCLRE1C missense variant, replicated independently. Within the data, a cluster of highly shared sequence variants was likely a sequencing artifact.

PCR amplification relied on 60 Vbeta primers (plus 13 Jbeta primers). TCRdb keeps only in-frame clones here, not all; method: immunoSEQ multiplex PCR. The table includes 160,000 or so clones, around four fifths detected once. With respect to this clone: The antigen is unknown.

This TCR came from a young man in good health and CMV-seronegative. The sample consisted of PBMCs.

The CDR3 sequence is CASSAGALANEKLFF. As DNA, the CDR3 is TGCGCCAGCAGCGCAGGGGCTCTGGCTAATGAAAAACTGTTTTTT. V is TRBV4-3 and J is TRBJ1-4; a possible D gene is TRBD1 (6 bases). Trimming shortened V by 5 bases and J by 3 bases, and 13 bases separated the two germline ends. Per germline, CDR1 LGHNA and CDR2 YSLEER. The CDR3 is 15 residues long.